The rows below give T cell receptor beta chains drawn from one sample of a study of T cells in Graves' hyperthyroidism and ophthalmopathy. MiXCR, run by TCRdb on the multiplex PCR reads, gives a single entry per CDR3 protein. The data contain a few hundred thousand distinct CDR3 sequences, approximately 14% of them singletons. The sequencing input was blood. These TCRs come from a woman in her thirties or forties with Graves' ophthalmopathy. CDR3s include the opening cysteine and the closing phenylalanine or tryptophan. A D gene is named only where the DNA matches it firmly. The size of a clone is reported for some rows only, either as once, few or many, or as a class for expanded clones.

13	.	TRBJ1-1	many	TRBV20-1	CSARVQGNTEAFF	TGCAGTGCTAGGGTACAGGGGAACACTGAAGCTTTCTTT
14	.	TRBJ2-3	many	TRBV20-1	CSARGVTSTDTQYF	TGCAGTGCTAGAGGAGTGACTAGCACAGATACGCAGTATTTT
17	.	TRBJ1-3	few	TRBV9	CASRADDKPPRGNTIYF	TGTGCCAGCAGAGCCGATGACAAACCCCCGCGGGGAAACACCATATATTTT
16	TRBD2	TRBJ2-3	many	TRBV15	CATSGYLAGSTDTQYF	TGTGCCACCAGTGGTTACCTAGCGGGAAGCACAGATACGCAGTATTTT
12	.	TRBJ2-7	many	TRBV10-3	CAISDRLGEQYF	TGTGCCATCTCAGACAGGTTAGGCGAGCAGTACTTC
16	.	TRBJ2-1	many	TRBV6-1	CATKISGVGGHNEQFF	TGTGCCACCAAGATCTCGGGGGTGGGGGGCCACAATGAGCAGTTCTTC
13	.	TRBJ2-1	many	TRBV2	CASEWGSYNEQFF	TGTGCCAGCGAGTGGGGCTCCTACAATGAGCAGTTCTTC
18	TRBD1	TRBJ2-7	many	TRBV5-6	CASSPLGTAHEGTDEQYF	TGTGCCAGCAGCCCCCTTGGGACAGCACACGAGGGGACAGACGAGCAGTACTTC
13	.	TRBJ1-1	.	TRBV18	CASSQKGGAEAFF	TGTGCCAGCTCACAAAAGGGTGGGGCTGAAGCTTTCTTT
13	.	TRBJ1-2	many	TRBV30	CAWNALESDGYTF	TGTGCCTGGAATGCTCTAGAATCTGACGGCTACACCTTC
16	TRBD2	TRBJ2-7	.	TRBV4-2	CASSQVGTSGRLEQYF	TGTGCCAGCAGCCAAGTGGGGACTAGCGGGAGGTTGGAGCAGTACTTC
13	.	TRBJ2-1	.	TRBV7-9	CASSSNGVNEQFF	TGTGCCAGCAGCTCAAACGGGGTCAATGAGCAGTTCTTC
14	.	TRBJ1-5	many	TRBV12-3/TRBV12-4	CASSREGSAGPQHF	TGTGCCAGCAGCCGTGAGGGCAGCGCCGGCCCCCAGCATTTT
15	.	TRBJ2-4	many	TRBV20-1	CSASGGQVAKNIQYF	TGCAGTGCTAGCGGAGGACAAGTAGCCAAAAACATTCAGTACTTC
16	.	TRBJ1-1	many	TRBV28	CASSFHRGVANTEAFF	TGTGCCAGCAGTTTCCACAGAGGGGTGGCGAACACTGAAGCTTTCTTT
15	TRBD1	TRBJ1-1	many	TRBV28	CATLKGTGGRTEAFF	TGTGCCACCCTAAAAGGGACAGGGGGTCGTACTGAAGCTTTCTTT
15	.	TRBJ1-1	many	TRBV28	CASSLPMGDNSEAFF	TGTGCCAGCAGTCTCCCGATGGGGGATAATAGTGAAGCTTTCTTT
16	.	TRBJ2-7	.	TRBV7-9	CASSLGIWGDDGEQYF	TGTGCCAGCAGCTTAGGTATTTGGGGGGATGACGGCGAGCAGTACTTC
18	TRBD2	TRBJ2-1	many	TRBV14	CASSQGRGAGRSYNEQFF	TGTGCCAGCAGCCAAGGAAGGGGAGCGGGACGCTCCTACAATGAGCAGTTCTTC
16	.	TRBJ2-7	.	TRBV24-1	CATSANRPGRDYEQYF	TGTGCCACCAGTGCCAACAGGCCGGGGCGTGACTACGAGCAGTACTTC
15	.	TRBJ2-1	many	TRBV7-2	CASSLVGGSQNEQFF	TGTGCCAGCAGCTTAGTCGGTGGCAGCCAAAATGAGCAGTTCTTC
16	.	TRBJ2-5	few	TRBV20-1	CSARLTGSRGQETQYF	TGCAGTGCTAGACTGACCGGATCGAGGGGCCAAGAGACCCAGTACTTC
17	TRBD2	TRBJ2-3	few	TRBV7-8	CASSQRGLAGGPNTQYF	TGTGCCAGCAGCCAACGAGGTCTAGCGGGGGGGCCTAATACGCAGTATTTT
17	.	TRBJ1-2	many	TRBV2	CASSGKGRALLNYGYTF	TGTGCCAGCAGTGGAAAGGGCAGGGCACTACTGAACTATGGCTACACCTTC
14	.	TRBJ1-4	.	TRBV20-1	CSAPRTGHNEKLFF	TGCAGTGCTCCCAGGACGGGACATAATGAAAAACTGTTTTTT
14	.	TRBJ2-3	many	TRBV28	CASSLAGPTDTQYF	TGTGCCAGCAGTTTGGCGGGACCCACAGATACGCAGTATTTT
14	TRBD2	TRBJ2-3	many	TRBV2	CASMGEVAGRAQYF	TGTGCCAGCATGGGGGAGGTAGCGGGACGGGCGCAGTATTTT
15	.	TRBJ2-1	many	TRBV6-1	CASSDLGLLYNEQFF	TGTGCCAGCAGTGATCTGGGGCTTCTTTACAATGAGCAGTTCTTC
16	TRBD1	TRBJ1-6	many	TRBV28	CASDEGASSYNSPLHF	TGTGCCAGTGACGAGGGGGCGTCTTCCTATAATTCACCCCTCCACTTT
16	TRBD2	TRBJ2-1	many	TRBV20-1	CSASSPRTSGNNEQFF	TGCAGTGCTAGTTCGCCTCGGACTAGCGGTAACAATGAGCAGTTCTTC
16	.	TRBJ2-5	few	TRBV14	CASSHWGSPRGETQYF	TGTGCCAGCAGCCATTGGGGTAGTCCCCGGGGAGAGACCCAGTACTTC
15	TRBD2	TRBJ2-4	few	TRBV7-2	CASSFLRGGADIQYF	TGTGCCAGCAGCTTCCTCCGCGGGGGGGCGGACATTCAGTACTTC
14	.	TRBJ2-2	few	TRBV20-1	CSARTGTNTGELFF	TGCAGTGCTCGCACAGGGACGAACACCGGGGAGCTGTTTTTT
16	.	TRBJ2-3	many	TRBV28	CASSLPMDRSTDTQYF	TGTGCCAGCAGTTTACCCATGGACAGAAGCACAGATACGCAGTATTTT
14	.	TRBJ1-1	few	TRBV6-1	CASNLPGMNTEAFF	TGTGCCAGCAACTTGCCGGGGATGAACACTGAAGCTTTCTTT
17	TRBD1	TRBJ2-7	many	TRBV11-2	CASSPNAGTGTSYEQYF	TGTGCCAGCAGCCCCAATGCTGGGACAGGGACCTCCTACGAGCAGTACTTC
12	.	TRBJ2-1	many	TRBV7-9	CASSSTLMEQFF	TGTGCCAGCAGCTCCACCCTTATGGAGCAGTTCTTC
15	.	TRBJ2-7	many	TRBV2	CAAVGREPNSYEQYF	TGTGCCGCAGTGGGAAGGGAGCCAAACTCCTACGAGCAGTACTTC
13	.	TRBJ2-7	many	TRBV27	CASSFGVPYEQYF	TGTGCCAGCAGTTTCGGGGTTCCCTACGAGCAGTACTTC
15	.	TRBJ1-2	many	TRBV5-1	CASSLDEGLEYGYTF	TGCGCCAGCAGCTTGGATGAGGGGCTGGAATATGGCTACACCTTC
13	.	TRBJ1-5	.	TRBV12-3/TRBV12-4	CASSRDSNQPQHF	TGTGCCAGCAGTCGGGATAGCAATCAGCCCCAGCATTTT
14	.	TRBJ1-2	few	TRBV19	CASSIDTGGYGYTF	TGTGCCAGTAGTATAGACACCGGAGGCTATGGCTACACCTTC